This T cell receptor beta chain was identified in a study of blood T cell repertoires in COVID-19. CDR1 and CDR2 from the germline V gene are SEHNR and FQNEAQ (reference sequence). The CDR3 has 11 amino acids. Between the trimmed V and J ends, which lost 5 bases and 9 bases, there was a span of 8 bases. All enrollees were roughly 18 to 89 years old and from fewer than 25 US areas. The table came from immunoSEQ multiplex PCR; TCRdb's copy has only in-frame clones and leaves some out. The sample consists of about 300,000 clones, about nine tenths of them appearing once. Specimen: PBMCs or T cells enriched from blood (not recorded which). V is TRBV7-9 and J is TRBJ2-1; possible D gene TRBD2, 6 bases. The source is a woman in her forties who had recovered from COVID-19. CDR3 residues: CASSRGGEQFF. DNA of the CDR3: TGTGCCAGCAGCCGGGGAGGTGAGCAGTTCTTC.